These 20 T cell receptor beta chains were all obtained from the same sample, sequenced in a study of blood T cells in healthy people across ages. For the second PCR, which ran for about 6 to 11 cycles, a sample-barcoded 5' primer and a J-beta primer mix were used. TCRdb fed the 5' RACE reads into MiXCR, producing one record per CDR3 protein. The data hold 1.5 million to 2 million distinct CDR3 sequences, with 49% observed a single time. The specimen was blood. The receptors come from a woman aged 40 to 50 in good health.

Only one count was recorded for this clonotype. The chain couples TRBV7-2 to TRBJ2-7; 8 positions agree with TRBD2. The J segment lost 9 bases and the V segment lost 5 bases, leaving 12 bases of the junction unmatched. Germline values: CDR1 SGHTA, CDR2 FQGNSA. The CDR3 totals 14 residues. The CDR3 reads CASSRSGGQLGQYF. CDR3 nucleotide sequence: TGTGCCAGCAGCCGAAGCGGGGGCCAACTGGGGCAGTACTTC.

The chain is built from TRBV14 and TRBJ2-7, with D possibly being TRBD2 (6 bases). Germline assignment: CDR1 SGHDN and CDR2 FVKESK. This CDR3 comprises 19 residues. The germline V and J ends were trimmed by 3 bases and 4 bases, with 28 bases remaining between them. The DNA of the CDR3 is TGTGCCAGCAGCCAGGAAAGAATGGGGCGGGGTCTATACCGGTACGAGCAGTACTTC. This translates into CASSQERMGRGLYRYEQYF.

J is TRBJ2-3 and V is TRBV12-5; a weak D match, TRBD1 (5 bases). The V end lost 7 bases, the J end lost 4 bases, and 15 bases lay between the germline ends. Germline CDR1 LGHNT, CDR2 FRNRAP. CDR3 length: 14 residues. The CDR3 DNA reads TGTGCTAGTGATGAGGCAGGGTCGTCAGATACGCAGTATTTT. Its translation: CASDEAGSSDTQYF.

This clonotype was recorded a few times. CDR3 in amino acids: CSVEGTPYQPQHF. The CDR3 DNA sequence: TGCAGCGTTGAAGGGACACCTTATCAGCCCCAGCATTTT. This chain connects TRBV29-1 to TRBJ1-5; maybe TRBD1 (5 bases). V gave up 1 base and J gave up 5 bases, with 9 bases separating them. The CDR3 runs to 13 residues. Per germline, CDR1 SQVTM and CDR2 ANQGSEA.

The chain links TRBV20-1 to TRBJ1-5; possible D gene TRBD1, 5 bases. Germline lookup yields CDR1 DFQATT and CDR2 SNEGSKA (reference sequence). This CDR3 is built from 15 residues. The V gene lost 0 bases and the J gene lost 6 bases, with 15 bases spanning the gap. Here the CDR3 DNA reads TGCAGTGCTAGAGACCAATTCAGGGCACGTCAGCCCCAGCATTTT. Its protein product is CSARDQFRARQPQHF.

Comments on this clonotype: This sequence may be a read error, since a much larger clone differs from it by one base. The V gene is TRBV3-1, the J gene TRBJ2-1; D remains unclear. The CDR3 is 15 residues long. Germline-derived CDR1 and CDR2 are LGHDT and YNNKEL (reference sequence). With 1 base removed from V and 9 bases from J, the gap between germline ends came to 16 bases. The CDR3 DNA follows: TGTGCCAGCAGCCAAGTTGACTTTTCTAGGACTGAGCAGTTCTTC. Its protein product is CASSQVDFSRTEQFF.

The gene calls are TRBV7-2 and TRBJ1-1; D gene ambiguous. The CDR3 sequence is 13 residues long. Trimming stripped 6 bases from V and 0 bases from J, with 8 bases between. Germline V lookup: CDR1 SGHTA, CDR2 FQGNSA. The DNA of the CDR3 is TGTGCCAGCAGAGGACGGGTGAACACTGAAGCTTTCTTT. Protein product: CASRGRVNTEAFF.

The CDR3 reads CATSDLGTSGESSYEQYF. CDR3 sequence (DNA): TGTGCCACCAGTGATTTGGGGACTAGCGGGGAAAGCTCCTACGAGCAGTACTTC. The V and J genes are TRBV24-1 and TRBJ2-7; 13 nucleotides line up with TRBD2. The CDR3 covers 18 residues. V was pared by 0 bases and J by 0 bases, with 4 bases of the junction left unmatched. Germline CDR1 KGHDR, CDR2 SFDVKD.

The chain recombines TRBV6-6 with TRBJ2-3; 9 bases align to TRBD2. The CDR3 extends over 15 amino acids. The V segment lost 7 bases and the J segment 4 bases; nucleotides outside the gene matches: 9. The germline V gene encodes CDR1 MNHNY and CDR2 SVGAGI (reference sequence). The CDR3: CASTPQGGGADTQYF. The CDR3 coding sequence is TGTGCCAGCACCCCCCAAGGCGGGGGGGCAGATACGCAGTATTTT.

This clonotype has a handful of counts. J is TRBJ2-7 and V is TRBV4-3; D is unresolved. Trimming pared 1 base from V and 4 bases from J, leaving 8 bases between. Germline-derived CDR1 and CDR2 are LGHNA and YSLEER. There are 13 residues in the CDR3. CDR3 sequence reads: CASSQARLYEQYF. CDR3 sequence (DNA): TGCGCCAGCAGCCAAGCTAGGTTGTACGAGCAGTACTTC.

The genes are TRBV7-3 and TRBJ2-1, with no clear D. Germline CDR1 and CDR2: SGHTA and FQGTGA. Trimming cost V 2 bases and J 5 bases, with 10 bases left between them. CDR3 length: 14 amino acids. The CDR3: CASSLFYGDNEQFF. For the CDR3, the DNA is TGTGCCAGCAGCTTATTCTATGGCGACAATGAGCAGTTCTTC.

This clonotype was seen only a few times. The chain recombines TRBV20-1 with TRBJ1-4, with a weak D call TRBD1 (6 bases). Trimming removed 7 bases at V and 5 bases at J, with 14 bases between. The CDR3 is 13 amino acids. Germline CDR1 reads DFQATT; CDR2 reads SNEGSKA (reference sequence). In DNA form, the CDR3 reads TGCAGTGTTCCCGGACAGCCGAATGAAAAACTGTTTTTT. The encoded protein is CSVPGQPNEKLFF.

The V call is TRBV24-1, the J call TRBJ2-1, with 12 positions matching TRBD1. Germline V gene data show CDR1 as KGHDR and CDR2 as SFDVKD. This CDR3 is 12 amino acids long. V trimming: 9 bases; J trimming: 10 bases; junction bases outside the gene matches: 3. The DNA for the CDR3 is TGTGCCACCGGGACAGGGGGCAAGGAGCAGTTCTTC. Residues: CATGTGGKEQFF.

This chain links TRBV12-3 or TRBV12-4 with TRBJ2-3; TRBD2 might be the D (6 bases). There are 12 residues in the CDR3. V was pared by 5 bases and J by 14 bases, with 17 bases between. The CDR3 nucleotides are TGTGCCAGCAGTACGCGGGGCCCGCCTCCGTATTTT. This sequence encodes CASSTRGPPPYF.

The rearrangement uses TRBV12-3 or TRBV12-4 and TRBJ2-6; D is possibly TRBD1 (5 bases). The CDR3 contains 15 residues. The V gene lost 11 bases and the J gene lost 0 bases, with 14 bases spanning the gap. CDR3 sequence: CASRASCSGANVLTF. The DNA for the CDR3 is TGTGCCTCCAGGGCTTCCTGCTCTGGGGCCAACGTCCTGACTTTC.

CDR3 in amino acids: CASSYSMSGSSSYEQYF. The CDR3 nucleotides are TGTGCCAGCAGTTACTCGATGTCAGGGTCGAGCTCCTACGAGCAGTACTTC. The chain links TRBV6-5 to TRBJ2-7, with TRBD1 as a possible D gene (5 bases). V was cut by 0 bases and J by 0 bases, with 15 bases left in between. The CDR3 sequence is 17 residues long. Germline V gives CDR1 MNHEY, CDR2 SVGAGI.

This clonotype was observed a few times. The rearrangement uses TRBV27 and TRBJ2-1; 7 nucleotides agree with TRBD2. The ends lost 3 bases at V and 1 base at J; junction bases unmatched: 6. In germline, CDR1 is MNHEY, CDR2 SMNVEV (reference sequence). The CDR3 contains 16 residues. The CDR3 spells CASSFYPSGSYNEQFF. CDR3 coding DNA: TGTGCCAGCAGTTTTTATCCTAGCGGTTCCTACAATGAGCAGTTCTTC.

This clonotype was seen only once. V usage is TRBV7-2 and J usage is TRBJ2-1, with 13 positions matching TRBD2. After removal of 5 bases from V and 0 bases from J, the junction contained 13 bases not matched to a gene. There are 20 residues in the CDR3. CDR1 and CDR2 from the germline V gene are SGHTA and FQGNSA. CDR3 sequence: CASSATLLAGGRSSYNEQFF. CDR3 nucleotide sequence: TGTGCCAGCAGCGCGACCCTACTAGCGGGGGGGCGAAGCTCCTACAATGAGCAGTTCTTC.

This clonotype has ten or more counts. This chain uses TRBV5-1 with TRBJ2-5; 8 bases line up with TRBD1. The CDR3 runs to 13 residues. Losses at the gene ends were 5 bases for V and 5 bases for J; bases not matched to a gene: 5. Germline V gene data show CDR1 as SGHRS and CDR2 as YFSETQ. The CDR3 sequence is CASSDRGGETQYF. CDR3 coding DNA: TGCGCCAGCAGTGACAGGGGCGGGGAGACCCAGTACTTC. Combining the CDR3 with reference TRBV5-1 and TRBJ2-5 gives the whole variable domain KAGVTQTPRYLIKTRGQQVTLSCSPISGHRSVSWYQQTPGQGLQFLFEYFSETQRNKGNFPGRFSGRQFSNSRSEMNVSTLELGDSALYLCASSDRGGETQYFGPGTRLLVL.

This clonotype has only a few counts. This chain joins TRBV10-3 and TRBJ2-3, with a possible D match to TRBD1 (6 bases). The CDR3 loop spans 15 amino acids. The V and J ends lost 10 bases and 2 bases respectively, with 19 bases between them. Looked up from germline, CDR1 is ENHRY and CDR2 is SYGVKD. CDR3 in amino acids: CANSRGVVDTDTQYF. CDR3 nucleotides: TGTGCCAACAGCAGGGGCGTGGTGGACACAGATACGCAGTATTTT.